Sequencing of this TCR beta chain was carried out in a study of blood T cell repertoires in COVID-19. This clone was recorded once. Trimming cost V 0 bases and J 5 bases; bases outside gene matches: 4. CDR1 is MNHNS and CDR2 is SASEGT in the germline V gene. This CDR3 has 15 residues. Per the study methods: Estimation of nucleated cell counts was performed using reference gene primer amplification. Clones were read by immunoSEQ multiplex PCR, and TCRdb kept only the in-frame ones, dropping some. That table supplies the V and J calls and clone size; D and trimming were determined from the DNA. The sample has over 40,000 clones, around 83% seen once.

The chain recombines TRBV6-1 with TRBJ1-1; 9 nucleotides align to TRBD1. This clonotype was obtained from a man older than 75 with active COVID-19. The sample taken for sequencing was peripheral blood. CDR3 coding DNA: TGTGCCAGCAGTGAAGCACAGGGGGCTTGGACTGAAGCTTTCTTT. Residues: CASSEAQGAWTEAFF.